This T cell receptor (beta chain) was sequenced during a study of T cell responses to AZD1222 COVID-19 vaccine. Both about-4-week and about-12-week second-dose recipients were combined. On this clone itself: Its antigen is undetermined.

General study findings and limits: Donors skewed white British and female; clonal diversity was possibly underestimated. Researchers report vaccine-associated CD4 TCRs spanning spike, with dominance at 160-218 and 743-854. Nearly half of spike-specific TCRs reportedly target variant regions that are unmutated in the B.1.351 and B.1.1.7 variants.

The protocol was immunoSEQ multiplex PCR, while the TCRdb copy is restricted to in-frame clones and leaves out a portion. The sample shows about 130,000 clones, approximately 91% of them seen only once. This sequence was found in an adult who received the AZD1222 COVID-19 vaccine. The material sequenced was peripheral blood, taken 28 days after the second AZD1222 dose.

The CDR3 here is CASSGHQSYEQYF. The CDR3 DNA reads as TGTGCCAGCAGTGGTCATCAGTCCTACGAGCAGTACTTC. The chain recombines TRBV2 with TRBJ2-7; no reliable D call. This CDR3 comprises 13 residues. The germline CDR1 and CDR2 sequences are SNHLY and FYNNEI. V was cut by 4 bases and J by 1 base, with 8 bases left in between.